The 15 T cell receptor beta chains reported below all come from one sample, sequenced in a study of OX40 agonist ivuxolimab in advanced cancers. Receptors were amplified or captured by the immunoSEQ multiplex PCR assay. Entries here come from immuneACCESS through TCRdb and include only in-frame sequences with V and J called. Some clones fail to appear in such tables; in the studies checked, an unresolved V gene covers under half of the shortfall, and the cause of the remainder is unknown. The sample records about 61,000 clones, approximately 86% of which are singletons. Approximately 0.56% of the sample comes from the top ten. The material was CD4+ or CD8+ T cells sorted from blood, obtained in a trial of the OX40 agonist ivuxolimab. The receptors originated from an adult with an advanced solid tumor such as melanoma, head and neck, liver or kidney cancer.

This clone was detected once. The junction differs from germline at one of its ends, possibly a read error. The chain is built from TRBV15 and TRBJ2-7, with 11 bases matching TRBD2. The CDR3 is made up of 17 amino acids. Germline V CDR1 and CDR2: LNHNV, YYDKDF (reference sequence). CDR3 amino acids: CAASRDSGRALTYEQYF. The DNA for the CDR3 is TGTGCCGCCAGCAGAGATAGCGGGAGGGCCTTAACCTACGAGCAGTACTTC.

The count of this clone is one. This sample includes further DNA sequences coding for the same CDR3. V is TRBV30 and J is TRBJ1-3, with D possibly being TRBD1 (6 bases). Deletions cut 3 bases from V and 4 bases from J, with 10 bases between. Germline V gene sequence: CDR1 GTSNPN, CDR2 SVGIG (reference sequence). This CDR3 has 13 residues. In DNA form, the CDR3 reads TGTGCCTGGAGCAGGGGAGCCGGAAACACCATATATTTT. Translation gives CAWSRGAGNTIYF.

The chain carries TRBV15 and TRBJ1-1; no clear D. This CDR3 region has 15 residues. Germline-derived CDR1 and CDR2 are LNHNV and YYDKDF (reference sequence). The V and J ends lost 4 bases and 3 bases respectively, with 15 bases between them. The CDR3 here is CATSNPGQLYTEAFF. CDR3 in DNA: TGTGCCACCAGCAACCCTGGGCAGCTTTACACTGAAGCTTTCTTT.

In its sample, this clone was seen once. The chain is built from TRBV6-1 and TRBJ1-1; D is perhaps TRBD1 (5 bases). This CDR3 contains 15 residues. The V gene lost 8 bases and the J gene lost 2 bases, with 18 bases spanning the gap. The V gene's germline CDR1 is MNHNS and CDR2 SASEGT. The CDR3 reads CASGPGAPHNTEAFF. In nucleotides, the CDR3 is TGTGCCAGCGGACCCGGGGCCCCCCACAACACTGAAGCTTTCTTT.

This clone was detected a few times. The chain links TRBV7-2 to TRBJ2-7; 7 bases are a match to TRBD2. V trimming: 0 bases; J trimming: 2 bases; junction bases outside the gene matches: 7. CDR3 length equals 16 residues. CDR1 SGHTA and CDR2 FQGNSA come from the germline V gene. The CDR3 region is CASSLAGQRGTYEQYF. DNA for the CDR3: TGTGCCAGCAGCTTAGCGGGCCAGCGGGGCACCTACGAGCAGTACTTC.

The chain recombines TRBV5-1 with TRBJ2-3; D not certain. Trimming left V 2 bases short and J 2 bases short, with 3 bases between. CDR1 SGHRS and CDR2 YFSETQ come from the germline V gene. CDR3 size: 12 residues. In nucleotides, the CDR3 is TGCGCCAGCAGCTTTGACACAGATACGCAGTATTTT. This sequence encodes CASSFDTDTQYF.

V gene TRBV5-4 combines with J gene TRBJ2-3; TRBD2 aligns across 8 bases. CDR1 and CDR2 (germline): SGHNT, YYREEE (reference sequence). V lost 4 bases and J lost 2; bases outside the gene matches: 12. The CDR3 is 17 residues long. CDR3 DNA: TGTGCCAGCAGCCAAGAGGACTCCGGGAGGGACACAGATACGCAGTATTTT. Translating it yields CASSQEDSGRDTDTQYF.

CDR3 sequence: CASSIVPDYSNQPQHF. DNA for the CDR3: TGTGCCAGTAGTATAGTTCCGGATTATAGCAATCAGCCCCAGCATTTT. This chain uses TRBV19 with TRBJ1-5; D is unclear. V was shortened by 1 base and J by 0 bases, with 10 bases between the two germline ends. Germline assignment: CDR1 LNHDA and CDR2 SQIVND (reference sequence). This CDR3 has 16 amino acids.

The chain couples TRBV7-3 to TRBJ2-1; TRBD2 is a possible D gene (7 bases). Germline V lookup: CDR1 SGHTA, CDR2 FQGTGA. Trimming removed 6 bases from V and 9 bases from J, with 15 bases in between. The CDR3 has 13 amino acids. This chain's CDR3 is CASSSNREGEQFF. CDR3 in DNA: TGTGCCAGCAGTTCGAACAGGGAGGGTGAGCAGTTCTTC.

In regard to this clone: One junction end disagrees with the germline gene, perhaps due to a read error. The chain couples TRBV5-8 to TRBJ2-1, with D possibly TRBD1 on 5 matching bases. Germline CDR1 SGHTS, CDR2 YDEGEE. The CDR3 extends over 12 amino acids. The CDR3 protein is CASSLYQGGWLF. In nucleotides, the CDR3 is TGTGCCAGCAGCTTGTATCAGGGCGGATGGCTCTTC.

The chain couples TRBV6-1 to TRBJ1-2; 7 bases line up with TRBD1. The CDR3 is 15 amino acids. The germline V gene has CDR1 MNHNS and CDR2 SASEGT. The V segment lost 5 bases and the J segment 4 bases; nucleotides outside the gene matches: 10. The CDR3 is CASSKGGAPVYGYTF. CDR3 coding DNA: TGTGCCAGCAGTAAAGGGGGCGCCCCGGTCTATGGCTACACCTTC.

Concerning this clone: One end of the junction varies from germline; a read error may be responsible. J is TRBJ2-1 and V is TRBV7-7; no definite D call. This CDR3 spans 13 amino acids. From germline, CDR1 is SSHAT and CDR2 FNYEAQ (reference sequence). CDR3 residues: CASSLDFYNEQFF. The DNA for the CDR3 is TGTGCTAGCAGCTTAGATTTTTACAATGAGCAGTTCTTC.

This chain's CDR3 is CASSRGISTQPQHF. As DNA, the CDR3 is TGTGCCAGCAGCAGGGGGATTTCGACTCAGCCCCAGCATTTT. The chain recombines TRBV2 with TRBJ1-5, with 7 bases lining up with TRBD1. Germline CDR1 is SNHLY and CDR2 is FYNNEI. V lost 6 bases, J lost 6 bases, and 8 bases stayed unmatched. This CDR3 region has 14 residues.

This clone showed up just a few times. V is TRBV19 and J is TRBJ2-7; the D call may be TRBD1 or TRBD2 (5 bases each). The CDR3 loop spans 13 amino acids. From germline, CDR1 is LNHDA and CDR2 SQIVND (reference sequence). V was cut by 5 bases and J by 6 bases, with 14 bases left in between. CDR3 sequence (DNA): TGTGCCAGTAGTGACGGGACCCTGGGCGAGCAGTACTTC. Protein sequence: CASSDGTLGEQYF.

The J gene is TRBJ2-1, the V gene TRBV5-4; 11 bases map to TRBD2. The CDR3 spans 17 residues. The germline CDR1 and CDR2 sequences are SGHNT and YYREEE (reference sequence). The V gene end was trimmed by 0 bases and the J gene end by 5 bases; junction bases not matched to a gene: 7. CDR3 sequence (DNA): TGTGCCAGCAGCTTGGGACTAGCGGGAAGTAGCAACAATGAGCAGTTCTTC. Its protein product is CASSLGLAGSSNNEQFF.